Below are 29 T cell receptor beta chains sequenced from a single sample in a study of blood T cell repertoires in COVID-19. Method: immunoSEQ multiplex PCR; TCRdb's copy keeps in-frame clones and lacks some. This sample carries roughly 70,000 clones, roughly 88% of them seen once, and the ten largest clones take under 5%. The source material was peripheral blood. All receptors come from a man aged 65 to 79 with acute or convalescent COVID-19.

The rearrangement joins TRBV6-4 to TRBJ1-4, with TRBD1 matching over 8 bases. Germline trimming cut 6 bases from V and 6 bases from J; bases unmatched to any gene: 9. Per germline, CDR1 MRHNA and CDR2 SNTAGT. The CDR3 has 15 residues. In DNA form, the CDR3 reads TGTGCCAGCAGCCAGACAGGGGAGCCTGATGAAAAACTGTTTTTT. It codes for CASSQTGEPDEKLFF.

The chain couples TRBV20-1 to TRBJ2-7; 9 bases are shared with TRBD1. Per germline, CDR1 DFQATT and CDR2 SNEGSKA (reference sequence). The J segment lost 5 bases and the V segment lost 3 bases, leaving 11 bases of the junction unmatched. This CDR3 region has 15 residues. CDR3 in amino acids: CSASGGRGTGHEQYF. DNA of the CDR3: TGCAGTGCTAGTGGGGGAAGGGGGACAGGGCACGAGCAGTACTTC.

The chain carries TRBV9 and TRBJ2-1; 8 bases are a match to TRBD1. CDR3 length: 15 amino acids. Trimming at V came to 4 bases and at J to 1 base, leaving 4 bases not matched to a gene. In germline, CDR1 is SGDLS, CDR2 YYNGEE. The DNA for the CDR3 is TGTGCCAGCAGCAAGCAGGGGGCGTCCTACAATGAGCAGTTCTTC. As protein: CASSKQGASYNEQFF.

This rearrangement joins TRBV2 to TRBJ2-5; tentative D call: TRBD1 (6 bases). Trimming stripped 7 bases from V and 3 bases from J, with 18 bases between. Germline values: CDR1 SNHLY, CDR2 FYNNEI. The CDR3 totals 15 residues. CDR3 amino acids: CASKRAREGEETQYF. In DNA form, the CDR3 reads TGTGCCAGCAAACGGGCCCGAGAGGGGGAAGAGACCCAGTACTTC. Drawing the rest from reference TRBV2 and TRBJ2-5, the complete variable domain is EPEVTQTPSHQVTQMGQEVILRCVPISNHLYFYWYRQILGQKVEFLVSFYNNEISEKSEIFDDQFSVERPDGSNFTLKIRSTKLEDSAMYFCASKRAREGEETQYFGPGTRLLVL.

The genes are TRBV20-1 and TRBJ1-2; no clear D gene. V gave up 3 bases and J gave up 2 bases, with 10 bases separating them. CDR1 is DFQATT, CDR2 SNEGSKA, per germline (reference sequence). CDR3 length equals 13 residues. Here the CDR3 DNA reads TGCAGTGCTAGTGAGCGATACAACTATGGCTACACCTTC. Translated: CSASERYNYGYTF.

The chain employs TRBV4-3 and TRBJ2-5; weak D call: TRBD2 (5 bases). Trimming pared 0 bases from V and 5 bases from J, leaving 19 bases between. The CDR3 is 17 amino acids. Looked up from germline, CDR1 is LGHNA and CDR2 is YSLEER. The CDR3 here is CASSQDLPGPPGETQYF. The DNA for the CDR3 is TGCGCCAGCAGCCAAGATCTCCCCGGCCCCCCGGGGGAGACCCAGTACTTC.

The count of this clone is one. The gene calls are TRBV4-2 and TRBJ2-3; perhaps TRBD1 as D (6 bases). This CDR3 comprises 17 residues. With 0 bases removed from V and 2 bases from J, the gap between germline ends came to 15 bases. The V gene's germline CDR1 is LGHNA and CDR2 YNFKEQ. CDR3 loop: CASSQDLPTGSTDTQYF. The CDR3 nucleotides read TGTGCCAGCAGCCAAGATCTACCGACAGGTTCCACAGATACGCAGTATTTT.

This chain connects TRBV3-1 (or the pseudogene TRBV3-2) to TRBJ1-5; D is ambiguous. Trimming stripped 1 base from V and 9 bases from J, with 13 bases between. CDR1 and CDR2 (germline): LGHDT, YNNKEL (reference sequence). The CDR3 has 14 residues. The CDR3 DNA sequence: TGTGCCAGCAGCCAAGGTGACGCGGTTAGGCCCCAGCATTTT. This encodes CASSQGDAVRPQHF.

The rearrangement joins TRBV3-1 (or the pseudogene TRBV3-2) to TRBJ2-7; perhaps TRBD1 as D (5 bases). Germline-derived CDR1 and CDR2 are LGHDT and YNNKEL (reference sequence). The CDR3 is 15 residues long. Trimming left V 3 bases short and J 1 base short, with 13 bases between. CDR3 coding DNA: TGTGCCAGCAGCCATCCCCTGGCAGGGTCCTACGAGCAGTACTTC. Translating gives CASSHPLAGSYEQYF.

This clone came up a few times. This chain uses TRBV27 with TRBJ1-2, with D possibly matching TRBD1 (5 bases). Trimming removed 8 bases at V and 6 bases at J, with 25 bases between. The CDR3 is 16 residues long. Germline CDR1 MNHEY, CDR2 SMNVEV (reference sequence). CDR3 loop: CASGFLSGGGRDGYTF. For the CDR3, the DNA is TGTGCCAGCGGATTCCTCTCGGGGGGGGGAAGGGATGGCTACACCTTC.

V and J are TRBV23-1 and TRBJ1-3, with 8 nucleotides matching TRBD1. TRBV23-1 is marked as an open reading frame, function uncertain. The CDR3 extends over 17 amino acids. V lost 2 bases to trimming and J lost 0 bases; unmatched junction nucleotides: 6. CDR3 sequence reads: CASSQPRQGSSGNTIYF. The CDR3 DNA is TGCGCCAGCAGTCAACCTAGACAGGGGAGCTCTGGAAACACCATATATTTT.

The chain recombines TRBV20-1 with TRBJ1-4; D not resolved. CDR3 size: 11 residues. Per the germline V gene, CDR1 is DFQATT and CDR2 is SNEGSKA (reference sequence). Deletions cut 0 bases from V and 8 bases from J, with 4 bases between. The CDR3 nucleotides are TGCAGTGCTAGAGATGAGGAAAAACTGTTTTTT. Translation gives CSARDEEKLFF.

This chain joins TRBV21-1 and TRBJ1-5. TRBV21-1 is reported as a pseudogene. The CDR3 sequence is 16 residues long. The CDR3 DNA sequence: TGTGCCAGCAGCAAAGCATCGCGGCAGCCCAATCAGCCCCAGCATTTT. The encoded protein is CASSKASRQPNQPQHF.

V is TRBV4-1 and J is TRBJ2-7; TRBD2 matches 7 bases. The CDR3 extends over 14 amino acids. CDR1 and CDR2 (germline): MGHRA, YSYEKL. Trimming at V came to 3 bases and at J to 3 bases, leaving 5 bases not matched to a gene. DNA of the CDR3: TGCGCCAGCAGCCATCAGGGAGGGGACTACGAGCAGTACTTC. Translated, it gives CASSHQGGDYEQYF.

This chain uses TRBV6-2 or TRBV6-3 with TRBJ2-4; the D gene is possibly TRBD1 (6 bases). With 6 bases removed from V and 7 bases from J, the gap between germline ends came to 19 bases. Germline V gives CDR1 MNHEY, CDR2 SVGEGT. This CDR3 is built from 15 residues. The CDR3 coding sequence is TGTGCCAGCAGCATCGGACAGCCTACCGTGAACATTCAGTACTTC. Protein product: CASSIGQPTVNIQYF.

This clone was counted between two and nine times. This sequence joins TRBV6-6 and TRBJ1-6, with no clear D. Trimming shortened V by 5 bases and J by 7 bases, and 21 bases separated the two germline ends. Germline assignment: CDR1 MNHNY and CDR2 SVGAGI (reference sequence). The CDR3 length is 17 residues. The CDR3 sequence is CASSHETGSRGNSPLHF. The CDR3 DNA reads TGTGCCAGCAGTCATGAGACTGGCAGCAGAGGAAATTCACCCCTCCACTTT.

This chain uses TRBV21-1 with TRBJ2-5; the listed D gene, TRBD1, was not tested against the DNA. TRBV21-1 is a known pseudogene. CDR3 size: 15 residues. This chain's CDR3 is CASSKGDRIQETQYF. CDR3 coding DNA: TGTGCCAGCAGCAAAGGGGACAGGATACAAGAGACCCAGTACTTC.

V is TRBV18 and J is TRBJ2-1; 8 bases line up with TRBD1. CDR1 and CDR2 from the germline V gene are KGHSH and LQKENI. The CDR3 has 15 amino acids. Germline trimming cut 6 bases from V and 7 bases from J; bases unmatched to any gene: 11. CDR3 nucleotide sequence: TGTGCCAGCTCCTACTTTGGACAGGGTTTGAATGAGCAGTTCTTC. It encodes CASSYFGQGLNEQFF.

This chain joins TRBV9 and TRBJ1-4; 12 bases are shared with TRBD1. The trim removed 3 bases at V and 6 bases at J, leaving 6 bases unmatched. Per germline, CDR1 SGDLS and CDR2 YYNGEE. The CDR3 loop spans 16 amino acids. This CDR3 is CASSGGQGAFYEKLFF. The CDR3 DNA follows: TGTGCCAGCAGCGGGGGACAGGGGGCCTTTTATGAAAAACTGTTTTTT.

V and J are TRBV14 and TRBJ2-2; 8 bases match TRBD1. V shed 3 bases and J 5 bases; nucleotides not matched to a gene: 8. This CDR3 comprises 16 residues. The germline gives CDR1 SGHDN, CDR2 FVKESK. In nucleotides, the CDR3 is TGTGCCAGCAGCCATTGGACAGGGATAGGAACCGGGGAGCTGTTTTTT. The encoded protein is CASSHWTGIGTGELFF.

The chain employs TRBV5-1 and TRBJ1-2; 8 bases align to TRBD1. The trim removed 4 bases at V and 4 bases at J, leaving 6 bases unmatched. In germline, CDR1 is SGHRS, CDR2 YFSETQ. The CDR3 is 14 residues long. For the CDR3, the DNA is TGCGCCAGCAGCCCTGGACAGGGCCTCTATGGCTACACCTTC. Translation: CASSPGQGLYGYTF.

This clone was seen a handful of times. This sequence joins TRBV24-1 and TRBJ2-2; 8 positions match TRBD2. Germline assignment: CDR1 KGHDR and CDR2 SFDVKD. The V gene end was trimmed by 4 bases and the J gene end by 5 bases; junction bases not matched to a gene: 5. This CDR3 is 15 amino acids long. CDR3 coding DNA: TGTGCCACCAGTGACCCGCGGGGGGTAACCGGGGAGCTGTTTTTT. It encodes CATSDPRGVTGELFF.

The chain carries TRBV19 and TRBJ1-2; the D is unclear. The germline CDR1 and CDR2 sequences are LNHDA and SQIVND (reference sequence). The CDR3 consists of 17 residues. V lost 3 bases, J lost 0 bases, and 17 bases lay in between. The CDR3 region is CASSIRAAQAANYGYTF. The CDR3 nucleotides read TGTGCCAGTAGTATCAGAGCGGCGCAGGCAGCTAACTATGGCTACACCTTC.

The chain uses TRBV15 and TRBJ2-1; the match to TRBD2 covers 7 bases. This CDR3 is built from 13 residues. The germline CDR1 and CDR2 sequences are LNHNV and YYDKDF (reference sequence). V shed 5 bases and J 10 bases; nucleotides not matched to a gene: 8. CDR3 DNA: TGTGCCACCAGCTCAAACGGCGGGGGAGAGCAGTTCTTC. This translates into CATSSNGGGEQFF.

The chain links TRBV10-3 to TRBJ2-3; tentative D call: TRBD2 (7 bases). CDR3 length equals 17 residues. Germline V gene lookup returns CDR1 ENHRY and CDR2 SYGVKD. V lost 3 bases to trimming and J lost 1 base, with 17 bases between them. The CDR3 nucleotides read TGTGCCATCAGTGACCCGGCGGGGGCCTCGGGCACAGATACGCAGTATTTT. Translating it yields CAISDPAGASGTDTQYF.

This sequence joins TRBV6-2 or TRBV6-3 and TRBJ1-5; tentatively, D is TRBD1 (5 bases). CDR1 and CDR2 (germline): MNHEY, SVGEGT. Deletions cut 4 bases from V and 2 bases from J, with 15 bases between. This CDR3 has 16 residues. The CDR3 reads CASSSPWGVRNQPQHF. DNA for the CDR3: TGTGCCAGCAGTTCTCCCTGGGGGGTACGCAATCAGCCCCAGCATTTT.

This clone appeared once. J is TRBJ1-1 and V is TRBV28; the match to TRBD1 covers 8 bases. The CDR3 consists of 17 residues. From germline, CDR1 is MDHEN and CDR2 SYDVKM. V gave up 1 base and J gave up 4 bases; unmatched junction bases: 11. Here the CDR3 reads CASSLSGRGRVSTEAFF. The DNA of the CDR3 is TGTGCCAGCAGTTTATCGGGCAGGGGGCGTGTATCCACTGAAGCTTTCTTT.

The chain recombines TRBV25-1 with TRBJ1-6; D possibly corresponds to TRBD1 (5 bases). CDR1 and CDR2 from the germline V gene are MGHDK and SYGVNS. The CDR3 sequence is 17 residues long. V was clipped by 4 bases and J by 2 bases, with 15 bases between them. The CDR3 protein is CASSGLSGHAYNSPLHF. The CDR3 coding sequence is TGTGCCAGCAGTGGACTGTCAGGGCATGCCTATAATTCACCCCTCCACTTT.

This clone appeared a single time. V and J are TRBV19 and TRBJ1-2; tentatively, D is TRBD1 (5 bases). The CDR3 has 12 amino acids. Trimming pared 4 bases from V and 7 bases from J, leaving 10 bases between. CDR1 and CDR2 from the germline V gene are LNHDA and SQIVND (reference sequence). The CDR3 protein is CASSTTVRGYTF. The CDR3 DNA follows: TGTGCCAGTAGTACGACAGTCCGTGGCTACACCTTC.